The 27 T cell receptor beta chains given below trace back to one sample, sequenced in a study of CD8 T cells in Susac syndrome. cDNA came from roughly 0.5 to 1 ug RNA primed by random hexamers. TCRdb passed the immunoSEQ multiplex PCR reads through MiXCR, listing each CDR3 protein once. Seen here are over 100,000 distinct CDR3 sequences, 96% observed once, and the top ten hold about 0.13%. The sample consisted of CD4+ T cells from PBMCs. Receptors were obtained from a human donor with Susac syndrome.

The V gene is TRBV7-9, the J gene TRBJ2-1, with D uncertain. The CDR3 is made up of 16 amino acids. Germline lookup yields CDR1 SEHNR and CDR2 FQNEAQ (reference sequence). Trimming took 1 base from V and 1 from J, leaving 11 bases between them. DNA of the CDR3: TGTGCCAGCAGCTTAGATGTGCCGAGGTCCTACAATGAGCAGTTCTTC. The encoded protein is CASSLDVPRSYNEQFF.

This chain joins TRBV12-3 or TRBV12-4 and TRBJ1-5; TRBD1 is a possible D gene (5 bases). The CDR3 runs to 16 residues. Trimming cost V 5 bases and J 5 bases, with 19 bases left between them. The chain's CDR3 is CASSLPSGRFDQPQHF. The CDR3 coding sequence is TGTGCCAGCAGTCTCCCATCAGGGAGGTTCGATCAGCCCCAGCATTTT.

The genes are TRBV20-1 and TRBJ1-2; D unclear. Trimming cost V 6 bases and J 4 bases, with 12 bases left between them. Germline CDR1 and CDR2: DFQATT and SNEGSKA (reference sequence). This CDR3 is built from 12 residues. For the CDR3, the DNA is TGCAGTGCCCTCGGACGGACCTATGGCTACACCTTC. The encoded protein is CSALGRTYGYTF.

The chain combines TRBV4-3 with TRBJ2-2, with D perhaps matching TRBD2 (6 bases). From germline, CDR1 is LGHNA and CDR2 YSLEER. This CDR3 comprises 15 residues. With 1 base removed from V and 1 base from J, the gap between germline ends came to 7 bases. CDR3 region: CASSQGRGNTGELFF. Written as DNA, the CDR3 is TGCGCCAGCAGCCAAGGGCGGGGGAACACCGGGGAGCTGTTTTTT.

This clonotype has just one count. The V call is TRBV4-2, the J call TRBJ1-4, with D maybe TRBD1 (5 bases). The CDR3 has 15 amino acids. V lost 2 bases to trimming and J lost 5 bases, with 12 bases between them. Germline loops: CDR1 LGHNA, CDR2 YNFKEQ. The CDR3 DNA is TGTGCCAGCAGCCAAAGGCAGGGTCTAAATGAAAAACTGTTTTTT. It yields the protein CASSQRQGLNEKLFF.

The CDR3 loop reads CASSLVVGVGEAFF. The CDR3, as DNA: TGTGCCAGCAGCTTAGTTGTGGGGGTTGGTGAAGCTTTCTTT. The chain joins TRBV11-2 to TRBJ1-1; D possibly corresponds to TRBD1 (5 bases). The CDR3 has 14 amino acids. Germline loops: CDR1 SGHAT, CDR2 FQNNGV. Trimming took off 1 base at V and 7 bases at J, with 13 bases between the two ends.

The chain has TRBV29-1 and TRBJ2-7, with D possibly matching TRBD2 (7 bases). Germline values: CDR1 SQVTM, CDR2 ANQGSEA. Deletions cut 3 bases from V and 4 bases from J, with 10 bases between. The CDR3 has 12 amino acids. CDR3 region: CSVEKGGYEQYF. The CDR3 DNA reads TGCAGCGTTGAGAAGGGGGGGTACGAGCAGTACTTC.

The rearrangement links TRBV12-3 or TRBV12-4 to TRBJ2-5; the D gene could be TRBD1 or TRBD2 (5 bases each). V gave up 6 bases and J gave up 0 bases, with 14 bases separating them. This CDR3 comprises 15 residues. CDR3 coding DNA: TGTGCCAGCAGCAACCCCGAGGGGAACCAAGAGACCCAGTACTTC. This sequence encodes CASSNPEGNQETQYF.

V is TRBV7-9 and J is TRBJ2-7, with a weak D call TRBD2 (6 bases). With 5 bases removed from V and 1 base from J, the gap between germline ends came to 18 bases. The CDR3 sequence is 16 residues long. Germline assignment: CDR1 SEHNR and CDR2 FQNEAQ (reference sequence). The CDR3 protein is CASSNHYGSGSYEQYF. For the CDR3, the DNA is TGTGCCAGCAGCAACCACTACGGGAGCGGGTCCTACGAGCAGTACTTC.

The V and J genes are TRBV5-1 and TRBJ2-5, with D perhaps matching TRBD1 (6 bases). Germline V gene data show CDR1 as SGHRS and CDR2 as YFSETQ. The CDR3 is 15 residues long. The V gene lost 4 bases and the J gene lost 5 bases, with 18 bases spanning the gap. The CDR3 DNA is TGCGCCAGCAGCATTGGGGACATTCAAGGGGAGACCCAGTACTTC. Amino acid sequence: CASSIGDIQGETQYF.

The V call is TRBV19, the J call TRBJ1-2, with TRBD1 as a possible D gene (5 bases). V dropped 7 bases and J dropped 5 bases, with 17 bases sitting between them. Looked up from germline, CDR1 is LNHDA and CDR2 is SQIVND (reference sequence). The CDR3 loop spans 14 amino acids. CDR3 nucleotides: TGTGCCAGTACTCCGTCGGCAGGGTGGTATGGCTACACCTTC. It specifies CASTPSAGWYGYTF.

The CDR3 DNA reads as TGCAACCCTTCAGACAGGGGCAATACTGAAGCTTTCTTT. Amino acids: CNPSDRGNTEAFF. This chain connects TRBV20-1 to TRBJ1-1, with 8 nucleotides matching TRBD1. Germline values: CDR1 DFQATT, CDR2 SNEGSKA (reference sequence). The CDR3 spans 13 residues.

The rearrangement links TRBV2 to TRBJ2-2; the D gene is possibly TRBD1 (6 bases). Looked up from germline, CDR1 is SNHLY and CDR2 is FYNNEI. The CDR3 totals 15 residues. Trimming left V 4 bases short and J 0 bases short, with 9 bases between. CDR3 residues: CASSGQGPNTGELFF. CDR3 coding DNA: TGTGCCAGCAGTGGGCAGGGGCCGAACACCGGGGAGCTGTTTTTT.

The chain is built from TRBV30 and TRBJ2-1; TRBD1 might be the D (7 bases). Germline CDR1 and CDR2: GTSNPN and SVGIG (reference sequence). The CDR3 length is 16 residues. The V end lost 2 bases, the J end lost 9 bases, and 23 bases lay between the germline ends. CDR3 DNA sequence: TGTGCCTGGAGTTGGAAGTGGGAATCCCAGGGGGGTGAGCAGTTCTTC. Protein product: CAWSWKWESQGGEQFF.

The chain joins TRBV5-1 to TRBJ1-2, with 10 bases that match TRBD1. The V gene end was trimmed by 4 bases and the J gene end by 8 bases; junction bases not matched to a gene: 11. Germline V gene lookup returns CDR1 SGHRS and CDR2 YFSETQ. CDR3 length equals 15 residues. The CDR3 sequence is CASSVNPGTGDGYTF. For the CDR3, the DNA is TGCGCCAGCAGCGTAAACCCCGGGACAGGGGACGGCTACACCTTC.

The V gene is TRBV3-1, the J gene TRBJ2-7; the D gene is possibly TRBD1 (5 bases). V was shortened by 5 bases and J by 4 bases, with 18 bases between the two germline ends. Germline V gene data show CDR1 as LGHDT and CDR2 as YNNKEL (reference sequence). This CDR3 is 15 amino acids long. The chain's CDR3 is CASSYTGLGRYEQYF. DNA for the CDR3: TGTGCCAGCAGCTATACCGGGTTGGGGCGGTACGAGCAGTACTTC.

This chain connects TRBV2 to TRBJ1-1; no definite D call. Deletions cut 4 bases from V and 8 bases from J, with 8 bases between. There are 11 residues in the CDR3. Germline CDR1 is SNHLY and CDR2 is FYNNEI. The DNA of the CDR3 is TGTGCCAGCAGTGCGGCGCTAGAAGCTTTCTTT. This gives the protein CASSAALEAFF.

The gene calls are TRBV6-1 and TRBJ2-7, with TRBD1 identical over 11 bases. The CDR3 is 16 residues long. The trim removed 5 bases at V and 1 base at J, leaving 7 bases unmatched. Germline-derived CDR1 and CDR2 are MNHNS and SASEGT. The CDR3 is CASSPAGTGGSYEQYF. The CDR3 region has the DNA TGTGCCAGCAGTCCAGCCGGGACAGGGGGTTCCTACGAGCAGTACTTC.

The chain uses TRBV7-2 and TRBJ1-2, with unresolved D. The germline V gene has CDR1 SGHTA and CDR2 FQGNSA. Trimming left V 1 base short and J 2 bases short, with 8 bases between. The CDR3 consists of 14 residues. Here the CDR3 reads CASSLVRANYGYTF. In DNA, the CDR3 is TGTGCCAGCAGCTTAGTTAGGGCGAACTATGGCTACACCTTC. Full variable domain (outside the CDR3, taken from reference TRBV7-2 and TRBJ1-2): GAGVSQSPSNKVTEKGKDVELRCDPISGHTALYWYRQSLGQGLEFLIYFQGNSAPDKSGLPSDRFSAERTGGSVSTLTIQRTQQEDSAVYLCASSLVRANYGYTFGSGTRLTVV.

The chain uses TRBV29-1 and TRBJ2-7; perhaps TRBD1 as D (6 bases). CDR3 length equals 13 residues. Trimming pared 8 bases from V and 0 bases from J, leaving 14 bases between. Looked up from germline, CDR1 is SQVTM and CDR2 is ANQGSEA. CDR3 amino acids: CSFSRGHSYEQYF. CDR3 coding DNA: TGCAGCTTTTCGAGGGGACACTCCTACGAGCAGTACTTC.

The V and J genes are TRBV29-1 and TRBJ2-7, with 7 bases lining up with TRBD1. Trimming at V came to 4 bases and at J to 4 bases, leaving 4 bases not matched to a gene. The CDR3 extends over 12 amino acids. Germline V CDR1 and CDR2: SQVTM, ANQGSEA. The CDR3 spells CSVVDRFYEQYF. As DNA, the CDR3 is TGCAGCGTTGTGGACAGGTTTTACGAGCAGTACTTC.

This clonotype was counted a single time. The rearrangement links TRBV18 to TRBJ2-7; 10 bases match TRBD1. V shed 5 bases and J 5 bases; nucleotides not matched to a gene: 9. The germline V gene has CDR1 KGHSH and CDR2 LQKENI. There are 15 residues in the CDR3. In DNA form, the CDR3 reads TGTGCCAGCTCATCAGCAGGGACAGGGGCCGACGAGCAGTACTTC. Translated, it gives CASSSAGTGADEQYF.

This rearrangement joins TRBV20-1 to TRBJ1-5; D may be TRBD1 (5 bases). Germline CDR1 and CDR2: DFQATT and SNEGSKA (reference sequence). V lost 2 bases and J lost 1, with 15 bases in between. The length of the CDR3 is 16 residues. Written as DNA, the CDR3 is TGCAGTGCTAGAAATTCGTGGGGGGGGAGCAATCAGCCCCAGCATTTT. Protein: CSARNSWGGSNQPQHF.

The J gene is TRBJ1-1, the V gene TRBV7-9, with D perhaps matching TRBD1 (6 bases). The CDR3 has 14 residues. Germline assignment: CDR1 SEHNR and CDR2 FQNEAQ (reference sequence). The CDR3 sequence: CGIQKGGLNTEAFF. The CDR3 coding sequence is TGTGGAATCCAAAAGGGGGGATTGAACACTGAAGCTTTCTTT.

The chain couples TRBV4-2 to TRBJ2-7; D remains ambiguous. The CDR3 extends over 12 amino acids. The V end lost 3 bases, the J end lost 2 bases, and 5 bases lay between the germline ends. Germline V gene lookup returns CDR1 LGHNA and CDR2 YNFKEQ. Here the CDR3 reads CASSHTPYEQYF. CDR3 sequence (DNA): TGTGCCAGCAGCCATACCCCCTACGAGCAGTACTTC.

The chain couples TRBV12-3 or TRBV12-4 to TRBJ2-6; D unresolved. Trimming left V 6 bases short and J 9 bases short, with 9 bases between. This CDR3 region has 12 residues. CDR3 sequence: CASSPAVNVLTF. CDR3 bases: TGTGCCAGCAGCCCCGCTGTCAACGTCCTGACTTTC.

The CDR3 loop reads CASSGTTKETQYF. DNA for the CDR3: TGTGCCAGCAGTGGCACGACTAAGGAGACCCAGTACTTC. V usage is TRBV25-1 and J usage is TRBJ2-5, with TRBD2 as a possible D gene (5 bases). This CDR3 region has 13 residues. Deletions cut 4 bases from V and 5 bases from J, with 11 bases between. CDR1 and CDR2 (germline): MGHDK, SYGVNS.